The 22 T cell receptor beta chains below all came from one sample that was sequenced in a study of T-cell memory formation after mild COVID-19. TCRdb analysed the 5' RACE reads with MiXCR anew, one entry per CDR3 protein. The sample has about 340,000 distinct CDR3 sequences, 20% to 25% seen once; the top ten hold 21%. Specimen: PBMCs or a T cell subset sorted from them (not recorded which). The origin of the receptors is a young man who had mild COVID-19 (a few samples of this study predate the infection). Cell type and time point are not known.

There are a few counts of this clonotype. CDR3 sequence: CASSVVSQETQYF. CDR3 DNA: TGTGCCAGCAGCGTAGTCTCCCAAGAGACCCAGTACTTC. V is TRBV9 and J is TRBJ2-5; no clear D gene. CDR3 length: 13 residues. The germline V gene has CDR1 SGDLS and CDR2 YYNGEE. V lost 0 bases and J lost 1, with 4 bases in between.

This clonotype was counted a few times. A read error may account for a junction end that differs from germline. The chain joins TRBV7-9 to TRBJ2-7; tentative D call: TRBD2 (6 bases). The V gene's germline CDR1 is SEHNR and CDR2 FQNEAQ (reference sequence). The CDR3 extends over 10 amino acids. CDR3 in amino acids: CASSLESSDF. CDR3 nucleotides: TGTGCCAGCAGCTTAGAGTCTAGCGACTTC. The full variable domain, rest sourced from reference TRBV7-9 and TRBJ2-7, is DTGVSQNPRHKITKRGQNVTFRCDPISEHNRLYWYRQTLGQGPEFLTYFQNEAQLEKSRLLSDRFSAERPKGSFSTLEIQRTEQGDSAMYLCASSLESSDFGPGTRLTVT.

The J gene is TRBJ2-3, the V gene TRBV18; D possibly corresponds to TRBD1 (5 bases). Germline CDR1 KGHSH, CDR2 LQKENI. V lost 3 bases to trimming and J lost 0 bases, with 10 bases between them. The CDR3 sequence is 15 residues long. DNA of the CDR3: TGTGCCAGCTCACCTCTGGGGCGAAGCACAGATACGCAGTATTTT. It encodes CASSPLGRSTDTQYF.

This clonotype showed up just a few times. J is TRBJ1-5 and V is TRBV20-1, with 7 bases lining up with TRBD1. Germline CDR1 reads DFQATT; CDR2 reads SNEGSKA (reference sequence). The CDR3 has 17 residues. V shed 3 bases, J shed 4 bases, and the junction held 15 bases outside the gene matches. Written as DNA, the CDR3 is TGCAGTGCTAGGCGACAGGGCCTACTGACCGCGAATCAGCCCCAGCATTTT. Its translation: CSARRQGLLTANQPQHF.

The rearrangement links TRBV3-1 to TRBJ2-5; D may match TRBD1 or TRBD2 (5 bases each). Germline CDR1 and CDR2: LGHDT and YNNKEL (reference sequence). The V gene lost 1 base and the J gene lost 5 bases, with 11 bases spanning the gap. CDR3 length: 14 residues. For the CDR3, the DNA is TGTGCCAGCAGCCAAGCCAGGGACGGGGAGACCCAGTACTTC. It translates to CASSQARDGETQYF.

In this sample, this clonotype turned up once. The junction departs from germline at one end; a sequencing error may be responsible. The rearrangement links TRBV15 to TRBJ1-1; tentatively, D is TRBD1 (5 bases). Germline CDR1 is LNHNV and CDR2 is YYDKDF (reference sequence). This CDR3 comprises 14 residues. In nucleotides, the CDR3 is TGTGACACCAGCAGGCCAGATTGGGGGGCTGAAGCTTTCTTT. It codes for CDTSRPDWGAEAFF.

The chain recombines TRBV12-3 or TRBV12-4 with TRBJ1-5, with TRBD1 matching 7 bases. The ends lost 2 bases at V and 2 bases at J; junction bases unmatched: 6. The CDR3 contains 16 residues. The CDR3 DNA reads TGTGCCAGCAGTTTACAGGGGCAGGGGGGCAATCAGCCCCAGCATTTT. Protein sequence: CASSLQGQGGNQPQHF.

The genes are TRBV12-3 or TRBV12-4 and TRBJ1-6; D is uncertain. The length of the CDR3 is 15 residues. V was cut by 6 bases and J by 8 bases, with 17 bases left in between. Here the CDR3 DNA reads TGTGCCAGCAGCCCCGGACCTGTACTTGATTCACCCCTCCACTTT. Residues: CASSPGPVLDSPLHF.

The chain couples TRBV5-5 to TRBJ2-5; D is undetermined. This CDR3 has 14 amino acids. The V end lost 4 bases, the J end lost 2 bases, and 12 bases lay between the germline ends. Germline assignment: CDR1 SGHKS and CDR2 YYEKEE (reference sequence). The CDR3 DNA reads TGTGCCAGCAGCCTGGGCTATGGACAAGAGACCCAGTACTTC. Translating it yields CASSLGYGQETQYF.

The chain couples TRBV20-1 to TRBJ2-7; tentative D call: TRBD2 (7 bases). Trimming removed 6 bases at V and 4 bases at J, with 16 bases between. CDR3 size: 13 residues. The V gene's germline CDR1 is DFQATT and CDR2 SNEGSKA (reference sequence). For the CDR3, the DNA is TGCAGTGCCCTACCCCGGGGGGCATACGAGCAGTACGTC. Protein: CSALPRGAYEQYV.

The CDR3: CASSLQGLAGEQYV. CDR3 in DNA: TGTGCCAGCAGTTTACAGGGACTAGCGGGAGAGCAGTACGTC. This chain joins TRBV12-3 or TRBV12-4 and TRBJ2-7, with 13 nucleotides matching TRBD2. V was clipped by 2 bases and J by 7 bases; unmatched bases: 2. This CDR3 comprises 14 residues.

This clonotype was observed many times. The V and J genes are TRBV28 and TRBJ1-1; no reliable D call. V gave up 7 bases and J gave up 5 bases, with 8 bases separating them. Germline CDR1 reads MDHEN; CDR2 reads SYDVKM. The CDR3 runs to 11 residues. CDR3 loop: CASTLWTEAFF. CDR3 bases: TGTGCCAGCACCTTGTGGACTGAAGCTTTCTTT.

The rearrangement links TRBV7-9 to TRBJ1-1, with D tentatively TRBD1 (6 bases). This CDR3 comprises 17 residues. Trimming left V 5 bases short and J 3 bases short, with 22 bases between. The germline V gene encodes CDR1 SEHNR and CDR2 FQNEAQ (reference sequence). This chain's CDR3 is CASSGRQGRYKDTEAFF. CDR3 bases: TGTGCCAGCAGCGGGCGGCAGGGGAGGTATAAGGACACTGAAGCTTTCTTT.

This clonotype showed up just a few times. The genes are TRBV11-2 and TRBJ2-5; possibly TRBD2 for D (5 bases). Germline CDR1 SGHAT, CDR2 FQNNGV. The CDR3 has 12 residues. V was pared by 5 bases and J by 6 bases, with 10 bases between. The CDR3 bases are TGTGCCAGCAGCCCCGTGACTAAGACCCAGTACTTC. Translated, it gives CASSPVTKTQYF. The entire variable domain, with the rest obtained from reference TRBV11-2 and TRBJ2-5, is as follows: EAGVAQSPRYKIIEKRQSVAFWCNPISGHATLYWYQQILGQGPKLLIQFQNNGVVDDSQLPKDRFSAERLKGVDSTLKIQPAKLEDSAVYLCASSPVTKTQYFGPGTRLLVL.

As regards this clonotype: Mismatch with germline at one junction end may stem from a read error. The genes are TRBV6-2 or TRBV6-3 and TRBJ2-7; no definite D call. The length of the CDR3 is 12 residues. Germline CDR1 MNHEY, CDR2 SVGEGT. The CDR3 coding sequence is TGTGCCAGCGGACGTCCGTCGCCCGAGCTGTACTTC. This translates into CASGRPSPELYF.

The chain has TRBV12-3 or TRBV12-4 and TRBJ2-3; D gene uncertain. With 3 bases removed from V and 1 base from J, the gap between germline ends came to 11 bases. There are 15 residues in the CDR3. In DNA form, the CDR3 reads TGTGCCAGCAGTTTGCAGGCACACCGCACAGATACGCAGTATTTT. This gives the protein CASSLQAHRTDTQYF.

The V and J genes are TRBV6-6 and TRBJ1-6; TRBD1 aligns across 7 bases. V was clipped by 10 bases and J by 4 bases; unmatched bases: 7. This CDR3 contains 14 residues. Germline V gene lookup returns CDR1 MNHNY and CDR2 SVGAGI (reference sequence). The DNA for the CDR3 is TGTGCCACCCTAATGACAGGGTATAATTCACCCCTCCACTTT. Its protein is CATLMTGYNSPLHF.

The V call is TRBV7-2, the J call TRBJ2-5; D might be TRBD1 (6 bases). From germline, CDR1 is SGHTA and CDR2 FQGNSA. Trimming removed 7 bases at V and 3 bases at J, with 18 bases between. CDR3 length equals 15 residues. Here the CDR3 reads CASNLQGPGKETQYF. In DNA form, the CDR3 reads TGTGCCAGCAACCTACAGGGCCCAGGGAAAGAGACCCAGTACTTC.

This clonotype was recorded a few times. The rearrangement links TRBV12-3 or TRBV12-4 to TRBJ1-1; 8 nucleotides line up with TRBD1. This CDR3 has 15 amino acids. With 5 bases clipped from V and 5 bases from J, the junction kept 10 bases outside the gene matches. Here the CDR3 reads CASSVDRGWGTEAFF. The DNA for the CDR3 is TGTGCCAGCAGTGTAGACAGGGGTTGGGGGACTGAAGCTTTCTTT.

The chain is built from TRBV7-2 and TRBJ1-1; D unresolved. Germline CDR1 reads SGHTA; CDR2 reads FQGNSA. Deletions cut 6 bases from V and 1 base from J, with 9 bases between. This CDR3 is built from 13 residues. CDR3 amino acids: CASRIDGNTEAFF. Written as DNA, the CDR3 is TGTGCCAGCAGGATAGACGGGAACACTGAAGCTTTCTTT. The complete variable domain, with remaining parts taken from reference TRBV7-2 and TRBJ1-1, reads GAGVSQSPSNKVTEKGKDVELRCDPISGHTALYWYRQSLGQGLEFLIYFQGNSAPDKSGLPSDRFSAERTGGSVSTLTIQRTQQEDSAVYLCASRIDGNTEAFFGQGTRLTVV.

The chain is built from TRBV6-5 and TRBJ1-2; the D gene is possibly TRBD1 (5 bases). The CDR3 totals 12 residues. Germline CDR1 MNHEY, CDR2 SVGAGI. Trimming removed 8 bases at V and 7 bases at J, with 14 bases between. CDR3 in DNA: TGTGCCAGCTACGGACAACCGGGTGGCTACACCTTC. Its translation is CASYGQPGGYTF.

The chain recombines TRBV20-1 with TRBJ2-3; D perhaps matches TRBD2 (7 bases). Germline V CDR1 and CDR2: DFQATT, SNEGSKA (reference sequence). Trimming stripped 1 base from V and 2 bases from J, with 25 bases between. CDR3 length: 19 residues. CDR3 nucleotides: TGCAGTGCTAGAGCGGATGGCGGGGGCCCGTATTATGCCACAGATACGCAGTATTTT. It is translated as CSARADGGGPYYATDTQYF.